This TCR beta chain is from a study of cytotoxic CD8 clonotypes in ibrutinib-treated CLL. About the study: Across samples, productive templates numbered more than 200,000 and productive rearrangements reached 75,000 to 100,000 on average. Overall study results and limits: Public clonotypes were rare and shrank or held steady on treatment. Higher circulating CD8+ T-cell counts strongly accompanied higher baseline clonality, above age-matched healthy donors.

Sequencing was performed with immunoSEQ multiplex PCR; in TCRdb, only in-frame clones are kept and a portion is missing. The sample lists 130,000 or so clones; 84% were seen once. To note about this clone: The antigen remains undetermined.

Trimming cost V 0 bases and J 3 bases, with 9 bases left between them. Germline assignment: CDR1 SGHDT and CDR2 YYEEEE. This CDR3 is 15 amino acids long. This specimen was PBMCs, taken after 24 months of ibrutinib treatment. The chain employs TRBV5-6 and TRBJ1-4; D possibly corresponds to TRBD1 (6 bases). The TCR originated in a human donor with chronic lymphocytic leukemia. CDR3 coding DNA: TGTGCCAGCAGCTTGGACCCAGGGGCTAATGAAAAACTGTTTTTT. The encoded protein is CASSLDPGANEKLFF.